These T cell receptor beta chains were read from a single sample in a study of blood T cell repertoires in COVID-19. Sequencing was performed with immunoSEQ multiplex PCR; in TCRdb, only in-frame clones are kept and a portion is missing. This table holds 300,000 to 350,000 clones, about 90% found once. The specimen sequenced was PBMCs or T cells enriched from blood (not recorded which). These receptors came from a woman under 40 who had recovered from COVID-19. Each CDR3 is given with its conserved first and last residue. The D gene is left open where the match is weak. Expanded clones get a size class; other rows say once, few or many, or leave the size out.

>.|TRBV7-9|TRBJ1-5|.
TGTGCCAGCAGCTCCCGCTTACAGGGATCTTATAGCAATCAGCCCCAGCATTTT
CASSSRLQGSYSNQPQHF
>.|TRBV19|TRBJ2-5|.
TGTGCCAGTAGTCCCTGGGGCACAGGGTGGCAAGAGACCCAGTACTTC
CASSPWGTGWQETQYF
>once|TRBV5-1|TRBJ2-7|TRBD1
TGCGCCAGCAGCCTCGGACAGGGGGCTTCCTACGAGCAGTACTTC
CASSLGQGASYEQYF
>.|TRBV13|TRBJ2-7|TRBD2
TGTGCCAGCAGCTTAGTGGCGGGAGGCAGACCCTACGAGCAGTACTTC
CASSLVAGGRPYEQYF
>.|TRBV7-9|TRBJ2-7|TRBD2
TGTGCCAGCAGCACTAGCGGGACGCAAAACTCCTACGAGCAGTACTTC
CASSTSGTQNSYEQYF
>.|TRBV14|TRBJ2-1|.
TGTGCCAGCAGCGGGTCTAGCGAGTACAATGAGCAGTTCTTC
CASSGSSEYNEQFF
>.|TRBV27|TRBJ2-7|TRBD1
TGTGCCAGCAGTTCCGACAGGGCCTACGAGCAGTACTTC
CASSSDRAYEQYF
>.|TRBV10-1|TRBJ2-4|.
TGCGCCAGCAGTGAGTCGTTAGCGGTAGTAAGGGCCAAAAACATTCAGTACTTC
CASSESLAVVRAKNIQYF
>.|TRBV19|TRBJ2-4|TRBD2
TGTGCCAGTAGTGCAGGACTAGCAATAAACATTCAGTACTTC
CASSAGLAINIQYF
>.|TRBV28|TRBJ1-3|TRBD1
TGTGCCAGCAGTCCAACCGCGACAGGGCCGGGCTCTGGAAACACCATATATTTT
CASSPTATGPGSGNTIYF
>.|TRBV4-2|TRBJ1-2|.
TGTGCCAGCAGCCAGGGTGAGGATCAGGGTGGCTACACCTTC
CASSQGEDQGGYTF
>.|TRBV5-1|TRBJ2-7|TRBD2
TGCGCCAGCAGCTCTTCCCGCGGGAGACACTACGAGCAGTACTTC
CASSSSRGRHYEQYF
>.|TRBV19|TRBJ2-3|.
TGTGCCAGTAGCCCCGGGTGGGCGGGCAGCACAGATACGCAGTATTTT
CASSPGWAGSTDTQYF
>once|TRBV6-2/TRBV6-3|TRBJ2-7|TRBD1
TGTGCCAGCAGTTCCCCGCGGACAGGGCGCTCCTACGAGCAGTACTTC
CASSSPRTGRSYEQYF